The T cell receptor (beta chain) under discussion was sequenced for a study of T-cell reconstitution after alpha-beta-depleted transplantation in children. Germline V gene sequence: CDR1 DFQATT, CDR2 SNEGSKA (reference sequence). This CDR3 is 14 amino acids long. V was pared by 3 bases and J by 6 bases, with 17 bases between. Researchers prepared the TCRbeta library using unique molecular identifiers, the study reports. Via MiXCR, TCRdb re-called the PCR reads, giving one row per CDR3 protein. The sample lists about 350,000 distinct CDR3 sequences, 13% occurring once. This clonotype was counted only a few times.

This clonotype was obtained from a human donor who donated a stem cell graft to a child with Fanconi anemia. Source: PBMCs, taken from the stem cell graft. The chain has TRBV20-1 and TRBJ1-2, with no clear D. CDR3 nucleotide sequence: TGCAGTGCTAGTGGAAAGGCCCCCGGGGATGGCTACACCTTC. Protein: CSASGKAPGDGYTF.